Here is one T cell receptor beta chain with its context. Germline loops: CDR1 SGDLS, CDR2 YYNGEE. V was shortened by 0 bases and J by 4 bases, with 7 bases between the two germline ends. There are 13 residues in the CDR3. Generated by immunoSEQ multiplex PCR, the TCRdb table keeps only in-frame clones and is missing some. The table records under 450,000 clones, roughly 87% of them present only once. This sample is drawn from a study of blood T cell repertoires in COVID-19. Study-level information: Sites across the United States, Italy and Spain contributed samples from acute and convalescent COVID-19.

The sample consisted of PBMCs or T cells enriched from blood (not recorded which). This sequence joins TRBV9 and TRBJ1-1; D gene uncertain. The sequence derives from a woman aged 25-40 years who had recovered from COVID-19. The CDR3 loop reads CASSVDGLTEAFF. CDR3 bases: TGTGCCAGCAGCGTAGATGGACTCACTGAAGCTTTCTTT.